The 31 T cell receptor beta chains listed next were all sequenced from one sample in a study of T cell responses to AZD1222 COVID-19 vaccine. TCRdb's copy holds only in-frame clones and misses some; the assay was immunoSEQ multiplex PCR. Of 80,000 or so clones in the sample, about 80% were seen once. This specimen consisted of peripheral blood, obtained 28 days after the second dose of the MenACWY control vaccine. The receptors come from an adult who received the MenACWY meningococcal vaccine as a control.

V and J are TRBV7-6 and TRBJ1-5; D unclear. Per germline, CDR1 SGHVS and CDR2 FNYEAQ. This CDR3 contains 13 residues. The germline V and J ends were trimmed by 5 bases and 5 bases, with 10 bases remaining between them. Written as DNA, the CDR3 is TGTGCCAGCAGCCTCGGATGGGATCAGCCCCAGCATTTT. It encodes CASSLGWDQPQHF.

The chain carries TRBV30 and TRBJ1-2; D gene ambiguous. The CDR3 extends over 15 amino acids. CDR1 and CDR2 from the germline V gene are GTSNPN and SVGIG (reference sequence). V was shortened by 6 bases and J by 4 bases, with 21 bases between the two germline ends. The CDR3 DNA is TGTGCCTGCTTACGAGGACCGCCGGACCGCTATGGCTACACCTTC. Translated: CACLRGPPDRYGYTF.

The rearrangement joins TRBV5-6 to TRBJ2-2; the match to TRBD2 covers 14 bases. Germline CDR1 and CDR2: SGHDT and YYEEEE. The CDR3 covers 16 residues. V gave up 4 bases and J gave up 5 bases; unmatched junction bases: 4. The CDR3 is CASSPRTSGRTGELFF. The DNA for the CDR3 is TGTGCCAGCAGCCCCAGGACTAGCGGGAGGACCGGGGAGCTGTTTTTT. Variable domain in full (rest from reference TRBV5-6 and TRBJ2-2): DAGVTQSPTHLIKTRGQQVTLRCSPKSGHDTVSWYQQALGQGPQFIFQYYEEEERQRGNFPDRFSGHQFPNYSSELNVNALLLGDSALYLCASSPRTSGRTGELFFGEGSRLTVL.

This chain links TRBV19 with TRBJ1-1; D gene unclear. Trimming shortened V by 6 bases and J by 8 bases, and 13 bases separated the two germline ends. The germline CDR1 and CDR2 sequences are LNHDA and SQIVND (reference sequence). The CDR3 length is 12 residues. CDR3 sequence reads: CASSPGRAEAFF. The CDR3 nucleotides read TGTGCCAGTAGCCCCGGCCGCGCAGAAGCTTTCTTT.

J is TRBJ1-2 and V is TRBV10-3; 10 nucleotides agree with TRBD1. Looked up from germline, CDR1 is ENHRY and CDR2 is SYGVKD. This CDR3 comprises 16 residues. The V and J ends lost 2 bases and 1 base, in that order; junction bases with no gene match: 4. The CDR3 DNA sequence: TGTGCCATCAGTGAGGACAGGGGGCCCTATAACTATGGCTACACCTTC. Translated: CAISEDRGPYNYGYTF.

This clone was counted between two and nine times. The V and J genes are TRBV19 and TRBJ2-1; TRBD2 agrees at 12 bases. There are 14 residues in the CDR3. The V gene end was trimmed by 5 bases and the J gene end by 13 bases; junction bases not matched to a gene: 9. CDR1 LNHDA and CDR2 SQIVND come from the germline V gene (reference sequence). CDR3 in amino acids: CASSPSTSGSGQFF. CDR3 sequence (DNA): TGTGCCAGTAGTCCATCGACTAGCGGGAGTGGCCAGTTCTTC.

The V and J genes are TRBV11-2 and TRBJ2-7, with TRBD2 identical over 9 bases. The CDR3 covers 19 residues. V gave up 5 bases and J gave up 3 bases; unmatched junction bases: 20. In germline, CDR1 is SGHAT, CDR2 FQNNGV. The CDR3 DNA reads TGTGCCAGCAGCACCCATAGCGGGAGTCAGATTGTTTGGTACTACGAGCAGTACTTC. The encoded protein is CASSTHSGSQIVWYYEQYF.

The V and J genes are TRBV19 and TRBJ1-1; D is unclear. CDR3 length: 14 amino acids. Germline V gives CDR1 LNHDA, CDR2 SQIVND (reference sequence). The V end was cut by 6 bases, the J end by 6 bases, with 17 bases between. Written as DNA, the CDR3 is TGTGCCAGTAGCCCAAGGAGGGTATCCGCTGAAGCTTTCTTT. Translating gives CASSPRRVSAEAFF.

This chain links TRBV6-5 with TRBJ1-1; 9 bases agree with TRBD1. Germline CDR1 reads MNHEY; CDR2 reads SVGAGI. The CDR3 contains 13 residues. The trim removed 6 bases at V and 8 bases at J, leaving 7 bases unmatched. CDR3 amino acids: CASREGTGREAFF. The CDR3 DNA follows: TGTGCCAGCAGAGAGGGGACAGGGAGAGAAGCTTTCTTT.

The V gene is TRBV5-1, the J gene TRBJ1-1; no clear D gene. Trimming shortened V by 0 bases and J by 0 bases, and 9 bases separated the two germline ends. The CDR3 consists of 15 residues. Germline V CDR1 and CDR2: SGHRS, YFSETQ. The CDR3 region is CASSLGRRMNTEAFF. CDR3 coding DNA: TGCGCCAGCAGCTTGGGACGGAGGATGAACACTGAAGCTTTCTTT.

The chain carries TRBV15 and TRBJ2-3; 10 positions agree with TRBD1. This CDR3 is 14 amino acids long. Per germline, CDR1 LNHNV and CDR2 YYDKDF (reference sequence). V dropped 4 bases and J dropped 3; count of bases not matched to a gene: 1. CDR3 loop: CATSTDRGTDTQYF. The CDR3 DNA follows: TGTGCCACCAGCACGGACAGGGGGACAGATACGCAGTATTTT.

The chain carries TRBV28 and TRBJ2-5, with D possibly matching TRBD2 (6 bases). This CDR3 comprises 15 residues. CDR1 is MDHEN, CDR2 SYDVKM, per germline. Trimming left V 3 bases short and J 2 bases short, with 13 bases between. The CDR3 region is CASSFRELLQETQYF. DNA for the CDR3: TGTGCCAGCAGTTTCCGGGAGTTACTTCAAGAGACCCAGTACTTC.

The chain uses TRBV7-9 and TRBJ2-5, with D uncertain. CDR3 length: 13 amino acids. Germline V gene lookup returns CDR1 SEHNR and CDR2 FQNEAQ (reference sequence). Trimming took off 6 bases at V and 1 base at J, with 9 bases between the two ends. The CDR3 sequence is CASSPKSQETQYF. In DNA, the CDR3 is TGTGCCAGCAGTCCCAAATCCCAAGAGACCCAGTACTTC.

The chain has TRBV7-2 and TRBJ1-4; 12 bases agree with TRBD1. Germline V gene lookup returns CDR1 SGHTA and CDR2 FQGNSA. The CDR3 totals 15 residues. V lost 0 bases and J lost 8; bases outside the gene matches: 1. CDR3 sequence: CASSLAGTGGEKLFF. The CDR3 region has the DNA TGTGCCAGCAGCTTAGCAGGGACAGGGGGCGAAAAACTGTTTTTT. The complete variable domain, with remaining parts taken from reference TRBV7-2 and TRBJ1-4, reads GAGVSQSPSNKVTEKGKDVELRCDPISGHTALYWYRQSLGQGLEFLIYFQGNSAPDKSGLPSDRFSAERTGGSVSTLTIQRTQQEDSAVYLCASSLAGTGGEKLFFGSGTQLSVL.

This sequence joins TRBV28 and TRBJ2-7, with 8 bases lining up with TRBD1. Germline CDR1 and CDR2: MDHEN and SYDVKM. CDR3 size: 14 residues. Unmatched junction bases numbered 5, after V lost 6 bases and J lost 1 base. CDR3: CASREQGGSYEQYF. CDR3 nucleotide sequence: TGTGCCAGCAGGGAACAGGGGGGTTCCTACGAGCAGTACTTC.

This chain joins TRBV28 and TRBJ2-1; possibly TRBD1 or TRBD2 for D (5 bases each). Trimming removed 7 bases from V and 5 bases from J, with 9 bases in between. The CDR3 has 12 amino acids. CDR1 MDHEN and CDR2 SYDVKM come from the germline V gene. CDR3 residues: CASMQGHNEQFF. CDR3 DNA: TGTGCCAGCATGCAGGGACACAATGAGCAGTTCTTC.

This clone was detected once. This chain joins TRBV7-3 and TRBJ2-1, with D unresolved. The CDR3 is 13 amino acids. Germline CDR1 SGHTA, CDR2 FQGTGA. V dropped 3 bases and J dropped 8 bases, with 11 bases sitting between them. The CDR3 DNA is TGTGCCAGCAGCTTGGACCTTGGGGATGAGCAGTTCTTC. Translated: CASSLDLGDEQFF.

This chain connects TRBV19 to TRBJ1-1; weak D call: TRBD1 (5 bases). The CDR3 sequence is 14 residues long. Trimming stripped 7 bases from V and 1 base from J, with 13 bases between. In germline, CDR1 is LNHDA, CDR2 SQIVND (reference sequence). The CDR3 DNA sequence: TGTGCCAGTACCTCGTGGGGGAGGAACACTGAAGCTTTCTTT. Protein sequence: CASTSWGRNTEAFF.

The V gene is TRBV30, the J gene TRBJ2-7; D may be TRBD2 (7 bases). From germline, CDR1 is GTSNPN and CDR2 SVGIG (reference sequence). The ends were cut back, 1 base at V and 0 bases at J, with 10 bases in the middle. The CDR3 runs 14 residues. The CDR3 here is CAWSGGGSSYEQYF. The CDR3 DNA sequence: TGTGCCTGGAGTGGGGGGGGCAGCTCCTACGAGCAGTACTTC.

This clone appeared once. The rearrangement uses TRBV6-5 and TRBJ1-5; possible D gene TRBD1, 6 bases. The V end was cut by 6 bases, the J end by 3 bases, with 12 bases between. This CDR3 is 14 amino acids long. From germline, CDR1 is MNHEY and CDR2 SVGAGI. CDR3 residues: CASRAGQINQPQHF. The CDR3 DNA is TGTGCCAGCAGGGCCGGACAGATCAATCAGCCCCAGCATTTT.

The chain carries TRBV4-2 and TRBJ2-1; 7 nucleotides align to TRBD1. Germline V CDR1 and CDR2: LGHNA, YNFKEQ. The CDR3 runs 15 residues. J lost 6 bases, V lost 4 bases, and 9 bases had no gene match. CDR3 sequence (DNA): TGTGCCAGCAGCCCACTCCAGGGGGACGGCAATGAGCAGTTCTTC. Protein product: CASSPLQGDGNEQFF.

The CDR3, as DNA: TGTGCCAGCACCTTGGGAGCTGACAATGAGCAGTTCTTC. Its protein product is CASTLGADNEQFF. The rearrangement uses TRBV6-5 and TRBJ2-1; maybe TRBD2 (5 bases). The V and J ends lost 7 bases and 5 bases respectively, with 12 bases between them. Germline lookup yields CDR1 MNHEY and CDR2 SVGAGI. The CDR3 consists of 13 residues.

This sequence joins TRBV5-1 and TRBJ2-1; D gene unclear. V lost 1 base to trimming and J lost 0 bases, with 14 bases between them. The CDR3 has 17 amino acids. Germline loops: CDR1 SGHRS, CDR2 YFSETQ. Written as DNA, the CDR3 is TGCGCCAGCAGCTTGACTCTCCACTCAAGCTCCTACAATGAGCAGTTCTTC. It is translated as CASSLTLHSSSYNEQFF.

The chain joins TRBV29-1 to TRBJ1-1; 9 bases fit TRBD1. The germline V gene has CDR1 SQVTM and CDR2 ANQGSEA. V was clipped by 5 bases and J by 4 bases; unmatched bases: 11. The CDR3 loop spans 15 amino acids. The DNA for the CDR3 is TGCAGCGTTCCCGGGGCGACAGGGGGTGGCACTGAAGCTTTCTTT. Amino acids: CSVPGATGGGTEAFF.

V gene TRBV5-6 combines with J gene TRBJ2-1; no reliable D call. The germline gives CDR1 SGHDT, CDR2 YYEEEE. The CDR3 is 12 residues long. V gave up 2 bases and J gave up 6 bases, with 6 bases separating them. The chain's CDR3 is CASSFWSNEQFF. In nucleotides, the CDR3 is TGTGCCAGCAGCTTTTGGTCCAATGAGCAGTTCTTC. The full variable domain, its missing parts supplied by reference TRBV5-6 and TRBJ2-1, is DAGVTQSPTHLIKTRGQQVTLRCSPKSGHDTVSWYQQALGQGPQFIFQYYEEEERQRGNFPDRFSGHQFPNYSSELNVNALLLGDSALYLCASSFWSNEQFFGPGTRLTVL.

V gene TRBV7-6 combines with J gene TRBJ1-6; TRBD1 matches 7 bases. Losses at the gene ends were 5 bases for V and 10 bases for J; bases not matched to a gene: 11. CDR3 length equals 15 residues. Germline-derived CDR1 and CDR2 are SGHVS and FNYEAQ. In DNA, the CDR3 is TGTGCCAGCAGCCCCGGACAGGTTGGGATGTCACCCCTCCACTTT. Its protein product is CASSPGQVGMSPLHF.

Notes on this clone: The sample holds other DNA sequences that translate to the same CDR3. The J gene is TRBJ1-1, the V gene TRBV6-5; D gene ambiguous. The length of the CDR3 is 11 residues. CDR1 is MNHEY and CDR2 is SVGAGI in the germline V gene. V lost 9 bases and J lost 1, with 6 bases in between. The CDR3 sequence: CASSRNTEAFF. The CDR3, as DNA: TGTGCCAGTTCTAGGAACACTGAAGCTTTCTTT.

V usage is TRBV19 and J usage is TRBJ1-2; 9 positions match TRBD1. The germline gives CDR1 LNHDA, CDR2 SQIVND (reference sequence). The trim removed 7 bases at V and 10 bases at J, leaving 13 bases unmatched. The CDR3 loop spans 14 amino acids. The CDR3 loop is CASTLGVGQGPYTF. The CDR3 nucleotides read TGTGCCAGTACTCTAGGGGTCGGACAGGGGCCCTACACCTTC. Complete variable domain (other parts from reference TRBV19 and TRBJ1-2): DGGITQSPKYLFRKEGQNVTLSCEQNLNHDAMYWYRQDPGQGLRLIYYSQIVNDFQKGDIAEGYSVSREKKESFPLTVTSAQKNPTAFYLCASTLGVGQGPYTFGSGTRLTVV.

The CDR3 DNA sequence: TGTGCCAGCAGCTTGGTTGGGATCGGACAGGGGGCAGAGACCCAGTACTTC. Translating gives CASSLVGIGQGAETQYF. The chain combines TRBV5-5 with TRBJ2-5, with 11 positions matching TRBD1. Germline CDR1 is SGHKS and CDR2 is YYEKEE (reference sequence). This CDR3 region has 17 residues. Trimming cost V 0 bases and J 4 bases; bases outside gene matches: 8.

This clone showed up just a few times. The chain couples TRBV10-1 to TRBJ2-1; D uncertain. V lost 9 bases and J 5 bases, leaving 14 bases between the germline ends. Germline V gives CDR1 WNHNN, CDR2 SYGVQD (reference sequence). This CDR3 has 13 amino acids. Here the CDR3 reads CASGDHNNNEQFF. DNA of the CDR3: TGCGCCAGTGGCGACCATAACAACAATGAGCAGTTCTTC.

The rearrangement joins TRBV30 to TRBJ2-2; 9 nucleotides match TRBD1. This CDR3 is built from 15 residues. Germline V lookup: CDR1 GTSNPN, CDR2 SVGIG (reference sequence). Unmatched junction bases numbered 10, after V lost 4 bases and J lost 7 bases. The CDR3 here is CAWNRDREVDGELFF. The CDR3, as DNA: TGTGCCTGGAACCGGGACAGGGAAGTGGACGGGGAGCTGTTTTTT.